The 22 T cell receptor beta chains given below trace back to one sample, sequenced in a study of T cell repertoires in cytomegalovirus infection. TCRdb itself ran the reads through MiXCR, one entry per CDR3 protein. The table records more than 500,000 distinct CDR3 sequences, 16% of them present only once. The sequencing sample was made of CD8+ T cells from PBMCs. These receptors were taken from a human donor in good health (CMV status not recorded). Some clones in this sample may be carry-over from other donors' samples.

This clonotype was seen a handful of times. V and J are TRBV11-1 and TRBJ2-7, with 7 bases matching TRBD1. The length of the CDR3 is 14 residues. V lost 1 base to trimming and J lost 5 bases; unmatched junction nucleotides: 5. Per germline, CDR1 SGHAT and CDR2 FQDESV (reference sequence). DNA for the CDR3: TGTGCCAGCAGCTTAGAGACAGGGTACCACGAGCAGTACTTC. It is translated as CASSLETGYHEQYF.

Details on this clonotype: Relative to the germline gene, one junction end is altered; a read error may explain this. This chain connects TRBV15 to TRBJ2-1; TRBD1 is a possible D gene (5 bases). The germline V gene has CDR1 LNHNV and CDR2 YYDKDF (reference sequence). The length of the CDR3 is 11 residues. CDR3 bases: TGTGCCACCAGCAGAAGACAGTTGCAGGTCTTC. This codes for CATSRRQLQVF.

This clonotype has a count of ten or more. The chain links TRBV6-2 or TRBV6-3 to TRBJ2-1; 8 bases fit TRBD1. V shed 6 bases and J 3 bases; nucleotides not matched to a gene: 7. The CDR3 runs 15 residues. In germline, CDR1 is MNHEY, CDR2 SVGEGT. CDR3 bases: TGTGCCAGCAGCATTACAGGGGGTGGCTACAATGAGCAGTTCTTC. Translation gives CASSITGGGYNEQFF.

The chain links TRBV6-5 to TRBJ2-2; no firm D call. This CDR3 has 18 residues. V shed 4 bases and J shed 0 bases, with 18 bases lying between them. Germline CDR1 reads MNHEY; CDR2 reads SVGAGI. CDR3: CASSSPSRDTANTGELFF. DNA of the CDR3: TGTGCCAGCAGTTCTCCGTCCCGAGACACAGCGAACACCGGGGAGCTGTTTTTT.

This clonotype has a count of ten or more. This sequence joins TRBV27 and TRBJ2-7; possibly TRBD1 or TRBD2 for D (5 bases each). Germline assignment: CDR1 MNHEY and CDR2 SMNVEV (reference sequence). Trimming took 4 bases from V and 5 from J, leaving 15 bases between them. The CDR3 contains 14 residues. CDR3 sequence reads: CASSSYLRENEQYF. The CDR3 DNA sequence: TGTGCCAGCAGTTCCTACCTCAGGGAGAACGAGCAGTACTTC.

This clonotype came up a few times. This sequence joins TRBV24-1 and TRBJ2-7; tentative D call: TRBD2 (6 bases). Germline V lookup: CDR1 KGHDR, CDR2 SFDVKD. This CDR3 is built from 16 residues. V was shortened by 5 bases and J by 4 bases, with 20 bases between the two germline ends. CDR3 bases: TGTGCCACCAGTGGGAGTACCGGGACTGGGACGTACGAGCAGTACTTC. As protein: CATSGSTGTGTYEQYF.

This clonotype showed up many times. This chain joins TRBV27 and TRBJ2-3, with TRBD2 matching over 8 bases. The CDR3 has 17 amino acids. The V segment lost 5 bases and the J segment 2 bases; nucleotides outside the gene matches: 12. Germline CDR1 MNHEY, CDR2 SMNVEV (reference sequence). The CDR3 nucleotides read TGTGCCAGCAGTCTCCAGGGAGCGGGGGCCGCCACAGATACGCAGTATTTT. This gives the protein CASSLQGAGAATDTQYF.

This chain connects TRBV19 to TRBJ2-1; the D gene is possibly TRBD2 (6 bases). The CDR3 is 13 amino acids. Germline-derived CDR1 and CDR2 are LNHDA and SQIVND (reference sequence). Trimming stripped 7 bases from V and 5 bases from J, with 12 bases between. The CDR3 sequence: CASKDYQDNEQFF. As DNA, the CDR3 is TGTGCCAGTAAGGACTATCAGGACAATGAGCAGTTCTTC.

This clonotype has just a few counts. V gene TRBV13 combines with J gene TRBJ2-7; the D is unclear. Trimming took 5 bases from V and 8 from J, leaving 19 bases between them. The CDR3 sequence is 14 residues long. Germline CDR1 PRHDT, CDR2 FYEKMQ (reference sequence). CDR3: CASSPRTEYRQQYF. The CDR3 coding sequence is TGTGCCAGCAGCCCACGGACGGAGTATAGGCAGCAGTACTTC.

This clonotype was detected many times. The CDR3 protein is CASTGLAGLNEQFF. The DNA for the CDR3 is TGTGCCAGCACCGGACTAGCGGGGCTAAATGAGCAGTTCTTC. The chain joins TRBV10-3 to TRBJ2-1; 12 positions agree with TRBD2. The CDR3 consists of 14 residues. V was clipped by 10 bases and J by 7 bases; unmatched bases: 8. Germline V gene lookup returns CDR1 ENHRY and CDR2 SYGVKD.

This CDR3 reads CASGYPLNTEAFF. CDR3 nucleotide sequence: TGTGCCAGCGGGTACCCCTTGAACACTGAAGCTTTCTTT. The V gene is TRBV27, the J gene TRBJ1-1; D gene uncertain. The CDR3 is made up of 13 amino acids. Germline V gene data show CDR1 as MNHEY and CDR2 as SMNVEV (reference sequence). The germline V and J ends were trimmed by 8 bases and 0 bases, with 10 bases remaining between them.

As to this clonotype: The CDR3 does not close with the conserved phenylalanine or tryptophan, likely indicating a read error. The rearrangement links TRBV14 to TRBJ1-2, with unresolved D. Trimming left V 1 base short and J 4 bases short, with 10 bases between. The CDR3 spans 14 residues. CDR1 SGHDN and CDR2 FVKESK come from the germline V gene. The CDR3 region has the DNA TGTGCCAGCAGCCAAGTGACTGCATCCTATGGCTACACCTTA. Translated, it gives CASSQVTASYGYTL.

This clonotype was detected a few times. The chain links TRBV6-1 to TRBJ1-2; no clear D. Germline values: CDR1 MNHNS, CDR2 SASEGT. Trimming cost V 6 bases and J 9 bases, with 14 bases left between them. This CDR3 has 12 residues. In nucleotides, the CDR3 is TGTGCCAGCAGCGACGGCCGGAACCGCTACACCTTC. Protein sequence: CASSDGRNRYTF.

This clonotype was counted only a few times. This chain connects TRBV7-9 to TRBJ2-1, with 9 bases lining up with TRBD2. J lost 7 bases, V lost 1 base, and 8 bases had no gene match. Germline CDR1 and CDR2: SEHNR and FQNEAQ (reference sequence). This CDR3 has 16 residues. CDR3 sequence: CASSLVLAGLGNEQFF. CDR3 in DNA: TGTGCCAGCAGCTTAGTTCTAGCGGGGCTGGGAAATGAGCAGTTCTTC.

Worth noting for this clonotype: As the CDR3 is not closed by the conserved phenylalanine or tryptophan, this likely results from a read error. Because the CDR3's place on the DNA is in doubt, the DNA is left out and the CDR3 is given as listed by TCRdb. The chain joins TRBV7-9 to TRBJ2-1. The CDR3 length equals 19 residues, ends included. Germline values: CDR1 SEHNR, CDR2 FQNEAQ (reference sequence). Here the CDR3 reads CASSSLKDTTRSSYNEQLL.

V is TRBV15 and J is TRBJ2-2, with 8 bases that match TRBD1. The CDR3 totals 17 residues. V dropped 5 bases and J dropped 9; count of bases not matched to a gene: 17. The germline CDR1 and CDR2 sequences are LNHNV and YYDKDF (reference sequence). The CDR3 sequence is CATSSLTGQGALRELFF. The CDR3 nucleotides read TGTGCCACCAGCTCCTTGACGGGGCAGGGGGCGTTACGGGAGCTGTTTTTT.

This clonotype occurred a few times. V usage is TRBV12-3 or TRBV12-4 and J usage is TRBJ1-5; 7 bases are a match to TRBD1. Trimming took 6 bases from V and 7 from J; bases not matched to a gene: 12. The CDR3 runs 15 residues. CDR3 bases: TGTGCCAGCAGACCCTCTGGACAGGTATGGCAGCCCCAGCATTTT. Its protein is CASRPSGQVWQPQHF.

This clonotype was seen ten or more times. J is TRBJ1-3 and V is TRBV5-6; D may be TRBD1 (5 bases). Germline assignment: CDR1 SGHDT and CDR2 YYEEEE. This CDR3 contains 15 residues. V shed 4 bases and J shed 1 base, with 12 bases lying between them. The CDR3 reads CASSPSRGSGNTIYF. CDR3 DNA sequence: TGTGCCAGCAGCCCTTCCCGGGGGTCTGGAAACACCATATATTTT.

Many counts were recorded for this clonotype. The chain combines TRBV6-6 with TRBJ2-1; D uncertain. Trimming removed 0 bases at V and 8 bases at J, with 14 bases between. CDR1 and CDR2 (germline): MNHNY, SVGAGI (reference sequence). The CDR3 contains 15 residues. The CDR3 DNA is TGTGCCAGCAGTTACTCACCGACCCGGGCGGATGAGCAGTTCTTC. Translating gives CASSYSPTRADEQFF.

The chain uses TRBV5-1 and TRBJ2-7; 9 bases agree with TRBD2. Germline V gives CDR1 SGHRS, CDR2 YFSETQ. The V segment lost 3 bases and the J segment 0 bases; nucleotides outside the gene matches: 4. This CDR3 has 15 residues. Here the CDR3 DNA reads TGCGCCAGCAGCTCTCCAGCGGGGGGCTCCTACGAGCAGTACTTC. This codes for CASSSPAGGSYEQYF.

This clonotype was detected only a few times. The J gene is TRBJ2-7, the V gene TRBV6-1; D unclear. This CDR3 is 13 amino acids long. Germline V lookup: CDR1 MNHNS, CDR2 SASEGT. Between the trimmed V and J ends, which lost 5 bases and 5 bases, there was a span of 13 bases. The CDR3 bases are TGTGCCAGCAGTCCTCGATCTAGAGACGAGCAGTACTTC. Protein product: CASSPRSRDEQYF.

The CDR3 sequence: CASSPAGTSFNNEQFF. The CDR3 coding sequence is TGTGCCAGCAGCCCCGCAGGGACTAGTTTTAACAATGAGCAGTTCTTC. The rearrangement uses TRBV16 and TRBJ2-1, with TRBD2 identical over 8 bases. Germline CDR1 and CDR2: KGHSY and FQNENV. The CDR3 has 16 amino acids. V trimming: 4 bases; J trimming: 5 bases; junction bases outside the gene matches: 10.